This TCR beta chain was identified during a study of T cell responses to AZD1222 COVID-19 vaccine. Findings and limits, study-wide: In the spike-specific TCR repertoire, nearly half reportedly target unmutated variant regions. AZD1222 recipients seropositive at baseline numbered only 6 or 7. Across spike, vaccine-associated CD4 TCRs were found, dominant at 160-218 and 743-854. Vaccination with two AZD1222 doses was followed by a rise in Spike-specific TCR breadth and depth.

Repertoires were generated with immunoSEQ multiplex PCR, while TCRdb's copy carries only in-frame clones and drops some. The sample shows 180,000 or so clones, 90% to 95% of them seen only once. Points on this clone: Antigen unknown.

Germline V gene sequence: CDR1 LNHNV, CDR2 YYDKDF (reference sequence). V lost 4 bases, J lost 5 bases, and 5 bases lay in between. CDR3 length: 12 amino acids. The source of this sequence is an adult who received the AZD1222 COVID-19 vaccine. The source was peripheral blood, collected 28 days after the second AZD1222 dose. This chain joins TRBV15 and TRBJ2-2; the D is unclear. The CDR3 DNA reads as TGTGCCACCAGCACCCGAACCGGGGAGCTGTTTTTT. It is translated as CATSTRTGELFF.